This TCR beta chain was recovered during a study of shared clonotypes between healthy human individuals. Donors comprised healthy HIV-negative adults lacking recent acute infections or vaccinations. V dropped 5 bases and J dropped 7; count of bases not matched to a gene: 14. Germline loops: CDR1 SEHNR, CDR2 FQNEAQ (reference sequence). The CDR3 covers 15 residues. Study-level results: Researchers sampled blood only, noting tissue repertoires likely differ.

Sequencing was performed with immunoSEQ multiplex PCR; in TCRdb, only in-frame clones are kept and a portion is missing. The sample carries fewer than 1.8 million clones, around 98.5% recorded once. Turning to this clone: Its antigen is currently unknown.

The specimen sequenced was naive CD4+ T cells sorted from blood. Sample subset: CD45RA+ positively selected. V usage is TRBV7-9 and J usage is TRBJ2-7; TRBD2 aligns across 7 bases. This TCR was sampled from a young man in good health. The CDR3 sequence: CASSPRGSGVLEQYF. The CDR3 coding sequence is TGTGCCAGCAGCCCCCGTGGGAGCGGGGTTCTGGAGCAGTACTTC.